This TCR beta chain originates from a study of cytomegalovirus exposure and HLA in healthy donors. Findings and limits, study-wide: Association of a missense DCLRE1C variant with TCR beta V- and J-gene trimming was reported in a later analysis. Other equally common chains were less clonally expanded than HLA-associated TCR beta chains, a later analysis showed. After further analysis at a later stage, 16,951 TCR beta sequences were associated with HLA alleles at 0.05 false discovery rate. Analyses of presence/absence relied on an assumption of roughly uniform sequencing depth across donors.

There are 15 residues in the CDR3. Germline V gene data show CDR1 as MDHEN and CDR2 as SYDVKM. V was cut by 3 bases and J by 6 bases, with 15 bases left in between. Points on this clone: Its specificity is unknown.

It was with 60 Vbeta and 13 Jbeta primers that the PCR ran. The method was immunoSEQ multiplex PCR; TCRdb's version includes in-frame clones alone and lacks a portion of them. The data hold around 200,000 clones, with 70% to 90% observed a single time. This receptor was obtained from a woman between 50 and 59 years old in good health and CMV-seronegative. This chain connects TRBV28 to TRBJ2-1; D may be TRBD1 (7 bases). Sequences were obtained from PBMCs. CDR3 nucleotides: TGTGCCAGCAGTTTTCAGGGGGGAGTCTCCAATGAGCAGTTCTTC. This translates into CASSFQGGVSNEQFF. The full variable domain, in which reference TRBV28 and TRBJ2-1 provide the parts outside the CDR3, is DVKVTQSSRYLVKRTGEKVFLECVQDMDHENMFWYRQDPGLGLRLIYFSYDVKMKEKGDIPEGYSVSREKKERFSLILESASTNQTSMYLCASSFQGGVSNEQFFGPGTRLTVL.